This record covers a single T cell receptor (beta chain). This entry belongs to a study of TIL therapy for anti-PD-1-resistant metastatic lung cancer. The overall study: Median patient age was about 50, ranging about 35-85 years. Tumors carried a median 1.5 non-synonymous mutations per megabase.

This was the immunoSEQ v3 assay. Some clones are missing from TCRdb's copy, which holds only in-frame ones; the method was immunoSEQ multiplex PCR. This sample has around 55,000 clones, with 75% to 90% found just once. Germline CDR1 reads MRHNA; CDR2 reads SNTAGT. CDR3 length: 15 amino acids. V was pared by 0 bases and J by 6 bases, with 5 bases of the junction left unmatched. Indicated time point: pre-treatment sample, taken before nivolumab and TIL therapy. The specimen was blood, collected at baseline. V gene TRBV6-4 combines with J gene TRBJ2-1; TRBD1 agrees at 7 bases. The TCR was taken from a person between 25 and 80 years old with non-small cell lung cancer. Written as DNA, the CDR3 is TGTGCCAGCAGTGACTCCGGGACAGTCTCCAATGAGCAGTTCTTC. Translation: CASSDSGTVSNEQFF.